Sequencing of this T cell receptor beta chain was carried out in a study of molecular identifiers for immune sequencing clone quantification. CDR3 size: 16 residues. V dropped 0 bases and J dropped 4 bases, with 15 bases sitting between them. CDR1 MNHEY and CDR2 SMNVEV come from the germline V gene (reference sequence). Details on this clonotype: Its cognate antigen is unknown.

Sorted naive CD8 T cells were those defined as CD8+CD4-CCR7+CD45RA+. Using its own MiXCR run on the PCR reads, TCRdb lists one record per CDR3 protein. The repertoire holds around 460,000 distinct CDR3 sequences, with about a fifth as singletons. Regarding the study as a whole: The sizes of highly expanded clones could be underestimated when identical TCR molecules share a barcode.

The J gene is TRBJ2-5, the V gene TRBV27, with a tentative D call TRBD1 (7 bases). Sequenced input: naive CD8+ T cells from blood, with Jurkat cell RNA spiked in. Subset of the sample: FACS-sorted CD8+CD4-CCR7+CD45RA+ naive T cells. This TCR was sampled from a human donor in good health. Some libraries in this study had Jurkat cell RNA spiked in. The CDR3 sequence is CASSLSKRQGLETQYF. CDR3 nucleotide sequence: TGTGCCAGCAGTTTATCGAAGCGACAGGGACTAGAGACCCAGTACTTC.